This TCR beta chain stems from a study of blood T cell repertoires in COVID-19. Study-wide background: Spain, Italy and the United States supplied samples that represented acute and convalescent COVID-19. T cells, B-cell-depleted T cells, or PBMCs provided the cDNA or gDNA that served as material.

The germline CDR1 and CDR2 sequences are SNHLY and FYNNEI. The V gene end was trimmed by 6 bases and the J gene end by 7 bases; junction bases not matched to a gene: 6. CDR3 length: 14 amino acids. TCRdb's copy holds only in-frame clones and misses some; the assay was immunoSEQ multiplex PCR. The sample yields 100,000 to 150,000 clones, approximately 84% seen once. This chain uses TRBV2 with TRBJ2-1; TRBD1 aligns across 10 bases. Specimen: peripheral blood. The origin of this receptor is a woman at least 80 years old with acute or convalescent COVID-19. CDR3 loop: CASRPDRGLNEQFF. CDR3 nucleotides: TGTGCCAGCAGGCCCGACAGGGGGCTTAATGAGCAGTTCTTC.